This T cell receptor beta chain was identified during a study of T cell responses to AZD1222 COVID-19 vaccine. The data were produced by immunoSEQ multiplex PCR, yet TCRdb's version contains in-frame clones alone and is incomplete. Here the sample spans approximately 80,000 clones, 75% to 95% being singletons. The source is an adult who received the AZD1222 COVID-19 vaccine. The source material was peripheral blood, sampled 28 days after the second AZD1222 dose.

Here the CDR3 reads CASHRTESSYNEQFF. CDR3 in DNA: TGTGCCAGCCATCGGACGGAGAGCTCCTACAATGAGCAGTTCTTC. The chain combines TRBV10-3 with TRBJ2-1; D gene uncertain. Trimming removed 10 bases from V and 0 bases from J, with 16 bases in between. This CDR3 comprises 15 residues. The germline CDR1 and CDR2 sequences are ENHRY and SYGVKD.